This entry lists 17 T cell receptor beta chains sequenced from one sample in a study of PD-1 blockade in classical Hodgkin lymphoma. All trial patients relapsed after autologous stem cell transplantation. Libraries were prepared by immunoSEQ multiplex PCR; TCRdb keeps only in-frame clonotypes and omits some of them. Of 40,000 or so clones in the sample, about three quarters were seen once. Sequenced material: peripheral blood mononuclear cells (PBMCs), taken at baseline. All receptors derive from a human donor with classical Hodgkin lymphoma.

This clone occurred a few times. This chain connects TRBV15 to TRBJ2-5, with TRBD2 matching over 13 bases. Per the germline V gene, CDR1 is LNHNV and CDR2 is YYDKDF (reference sequence). V trimming: 1 base; J trimming: 5 bases; junction bases outside the gene matches: 1. The CDR3 is made up of 15 amino acids. CDR3 sequence: CATSRGTSGSETQYF. The DNA for the CDR3 is TGTGCCACCAGCAGAGGGACTAGCGGGAGTGAGACCCAGTACTTC.

The rearrangement joins TRBV28 to TRBJ1-1; D is ambiguous. This CDR3 contains 12 residues. V was clipped by 11 bases and J by 4 bases, with 14 bases between them. CDR1 and CDR2 (germline): MDHEN, SYDVKM. Here the CDR3 reads CAAYGFSTEAFF. The CDR3 DNA follows: TGTGCCGCTTATGGGTTCTCCACTGAAGCTTTCTTT.

CDR3: CASSRTSVLAGRQETQYF. The DNA for the CDR3 is TGTGCCAGCAGCCGAACGTCCGTCTTAGCGGGACGCCAAGAGACCCAGTACTTC. This chain links TRBV7-9 with TRBJ2-5; 8 bases map to TRBD2. From germline, CDR1 is SEHNR and CDR2 FQNEAQ (reference sequence). The CDR3 runs 18 residues. J lost 1 base, V lost 5 bases, and 15 bases had no gene match.

The CDR3 region is CASSRYLDVADTQYF. CDR3 DNA: TGCGCCAGCAGCCGATATCTCGATGTGGCAGATACGCAGTATTTT. This rearrangement joins TRBV5-1 to TRBJ2-3, with no clear D. V was shortened by 4 bases and J by 4 bases, with 16 bases between the two germline ends. The germline gives CDR1 SGHRS, CDR2 YFSETQ. The CDR3 extends over 15 amino acids.

The rearrangement uses TRBV7-8 and TRBJ2-2; 8 nucleotides line up with TRBD1. This CDR3 has 20 amino acids. Germline V lookup: CDR1 SGHVS, CDR2 FQNEAQ. J was trimmed by 0 bases and V by 0 bases; bases with no gene match: 12. CDR3 nucleotides: TGTGCCAGCAGCTTAGCTAGAAGGACAGGGTTAGGACCGAACACCGGGGAGCTGTTTTTT. Amino acid sequence: CASSLARRTGLGPNTGELFF.

The gene calls are TRBV6-1 and TRBJ2-3; weak D call: TRBD1 (5 bases). This CDR3 comprises 20 residues. CDR1 and CDR2 (germline): MNHNS, SASEGT. The V end was cut by 3 bases, the J end by 2 bases, with 27 bases between. For the CDR3, the DNA is TGTGCCAGCAGTGATCCCGGCGGATCAGGGAAAAAAAATCCCACAGATACGCAGTATTTT. Translating it yields CASSDPGGSGKKNPTDTQYF.

The chain is built from TRBV7-9 and TRBJ2-1; D unresolved. V dropped 5 bases and J dropped 4 bases, with 6 bases sitting between them. Germline V lookup: CDR1 SEHNR, CDR2 FQNEAQ (reference sequence). The CDR3 covers 12 residues. CDR3 in amino acids: CASSPRYNEQFF. The CDR3, as DNA: TGTGCCAGCAGCCCCAGATACAATGAGCAGTTCTTC.

The J gene is TRBJ2-1, the V gene TRBV5-1; D might be TRBD2 (6 bases). CDR1 SGHRS and CDR2 YFSETQ come from the germline V gene. CDR3 size: 14 residues. V was shortened by 3 bases and J by 3 bases, with 10 bases between the two germline ends. CDR3 DNA: TGCGCCAGCAGCTCCCGGGAGTACTACAATGAGCAGTTCTTC. This gives the protein CASSSREYYNEQFF.

This clone occurred once. The chain links TRBV6-5 to TRBJ2-1, with no clear D. Deletions cut 3 bases from V and 8 bases from J, with 8 bases between. The CDR3 totals 12 residues. CDR1 is MNHEY, CDR2 SVGAGI, per germline. The CDR3 sequence is CASSYSAHEQFF. CDR3 nucleotides: TGTGCCAGCAGTTATTCCGCACATGAGCAGTTCTTC.

This clone appeared a few times. The chain combines TRBV7-9 with TRBJ1-1; possibly TRBD1 for D (6 bases). The CDR3 sequence is 12 residues long. V was clipped by 10 bases and J by 0 bases, with 9 bases between them. From germline, CDR1 is SEHNR and CDR2 FQNEAQ (reference sequence). CDR3 region: CAITGMNTEAFF. The DNA for the CDR3 is TGTGCCATCACAGGGATGAACACTGAAGCTTTCTTT.

This clone was picked up a small number of times. The chain couples TRBV14 to TRBJ1-2; D is unresolved. The V end lost 0 bases, the J end lost 2 bases, and 4 bases lay between the germline ends. The CDR3 is 13 amino acids. Germline V gene sequence: CDR1 SGHDN, CDR2 FVKESK. CDR3 amino acids: CASSQDVNYGYTF. Written as DNA, the CDR3 is TGTGCCAGCAGCCAAGATGTGAACTATGGCTACACCTTC.

This CDR3 reads CATSRGDRDSGYTF. As DNA, the CDR3 is TGTGCCACCAGCAGAGGGGACAGGGACTCCGGCTACACCTTC. The V call is TRBV15, the J call TRBJ1-2, with 9 bases that match TRBD1. CDR3 size: 14 residues. Germline-derived CDR1 and CDR2 are LNHNV and YYDKDF (reference sequence). The V gene end was trimmed by 1 base and the J gene end by 8 bases; junction bases not matched to a gene: 5. The variable domain in full, with the rest retrieved from reference TRBV15 and TRBJ1-2, is DAMVIQNPRYQVTQFGKPVTLSCSQTLNHNVMYWYQQKSSQAPKLLFHYYDKDFNNEADTPDNFQSRRPNTSFCFLDIRSPGLGDTAMYLCATSRGDRDSGYTFGSGTRLTVV.

V usage is TRBV6-6 and J usage is TRBJ2-3, with 9 bases lining up with TRBD2. The V gene's germline CDR1 is MNHNY and CDR2 SVGAGI (reference sequence). The CDR3 has 14 amino acids. V was pared by 8 bases and J by 4 bases, with 7 bases of the junction left unmatched. As DNA, the CDR3 is TGTGCCAGCTGGAGTAGCGGGAGCCCAGATACGCAGTATTTT. Residues: CASWSSGSPDTQYF.

This chain uses TRBV5-4 with TRBJ2-7; weak D call: TRBD1 (6 bases). The germline V gene encodes CDR1 SGHNT and CDR2 YYREEE (reference sequence). Trimming removed 3 bases from V and 2 bases from J, with 9 bases in between. The CDR3 runs to 13 residues. CDR3 DNA sequence: TGTGCCAGCAGCTCACAGGGCACCTACGAGCAGTACTTC. This encodes CASSSQGTYEQYF.

The chain links TRBV2 to TRBJ2-5, with 11 bases fitting TRBD2. J lost 5 bases, V lost 6 bases, and 5 bases had no gene match. In germline, CDR1 is SNHLY, CDR2 FYNNEI. There are 14 residues in the CDR3. CDR3 nucleotides: TGTGCCAGCAGGGATAGCGGGAGGGGGGAGACCCAGTACTTC. Its translation is CASRDSGRGETQYF. Filled out from reference TRBV2 and TRBJ2-5, the complete variable domain reads EPEVTQTPSHQVTQMGQEVILRCVPISNHLYFYWYRQILGQKVEFLVSFYNNEISEKSEIFDDQFSVERPDGSNFTLKIRSTKLEDSAMYFCASRDSGRGETQYFGPGTRLLVL.

The rearrangement links TRBV28 to TRBJ2-7; 9 nucleotides align to TRBD2. The CDR3 length is 14 residues. Germline loops: CDR1 MDHEN, CDR2 SYDVKM. V shed 7 bases, J shed 0 bases, and the junction held 4 bases outside the gene matches. The CDR3 DNA reads TGTGCCAGCACGTCGACTAGCGGCTCCTACGAGCAGTACTTC. It yields the protein CASTSTSGSYEQYF.

The CDR3 region is CASNQPAGKAFF. The CDR3 DNA is TGTGCCAGCAATCAGCCGGCGGGGAAAGCTTTCTTT. The rearrangement links TRBV27 to TRBJ1-1; D uncertain. CDR1 is MNHEY and CDR2 is SMNVEV in the germline V gene (reference sequence). With 7 bases removed from V and 9 bases from J, the gap between germline ends came to 15 bases. CDR3 length equals 12 residues.